A single sample is the source of the 6 T cell receptor beta chains below, sequenced in a study of tumor-infiltrating lymphocytes in oesophageal squamous cell carcinoma. TCRdb re-called the PCR reads through MiXCR, storing one row per CDR3 protein. The data hold under 20,000 distinct CDR3 sequences, with less than 50% observed a single time. Source material: normal esophageal tissue next to the tumor. These TCRs come from a female donor with esophageal squamous cell carcinoma.

The V call is TRBV10-3, the J call TRBJ2-5, with D tentatively TRBD2 (6 bases). Looked up from germline, CDR1 is ENHRY and CDR2 is SYGVKD. V lost 6 bases and J 5 bases, leaving 13 bases between the germline ends. The CDR3 spans 13 residues. CDR3 DNA: TGTGCCATCAGGCCAGGAGGGTGGGAGACCCAGTACTTC. It encodes CAIRPGGWETQYF.

This clonotype was counted many times. The chain recombines TRBV5-1 with TRBJ1-4; the D gene is possibly TRBD1 (5 bases). V dropped 0 bases and J dropped 5 bases, with 14 bases sitting between them. The germline V gene encodes CDR1 SGHRS and CDR2 YFSETQ. The CDR3 spans 16 residues. The CDR3 nucleotides are TGCGCCAGCAGCTTGGGGATCGGGAGGGGAAATGAAAAACTGTTTTTT. Its translation is CASSLGIGRGNEKLFF.

CDR3 protein: CASSWGQGSPSYEQYF. CDR3 in DNA: TGCGCCAGCAGCTGGGGACAGGGGTCCCCCTCCTACGAGCAGTACTTC. The chain has TRBV5-1 and TRBJ2-7; 10 positions agree with TRBD1. CDR1 is SGHRS, CDR2 YFSETQ, per germline. V was pared by 3 bases and J by 0 bases, with 6 bases of the junction left unmatched. The CDR3 covers 16 residues. The complete variable domain, with remaining parts taken from reference TRBV5-1 and TRBJ2-7, reads KAGVTQTPRYLIKTRGQQVTLSCSPISGHRSVSWYQQTPGQGLQFLFEYFSETQRNKGNFPGRFSGRQFSNSRSEMNVSTLELGDSALYLCASSWGQGSPSYEQYFGPGTRLTVT.

This clonotype showed up just a few times. V is TRBV7-6 and J is TRBJ2-1, with D tentatively TRBD1 or TRBD2 (5 bases each). The CDR3 runs 14 residues. Germline CDR1 is SGHVS and CDR2 is FNYEAQ. Trimming left V 0 bases short and J 5 bases short, with 8 bases between. The CDR3 coding sequence is TGTGCCAGCAGCTTAGCTGGGGGTGACAATGAGCAGTTCTTC. Translated, it gives CASSLAGGDNEQFF.

The chain carries TRBV20-1 and TRBJ2-4, with D tentatively TRBD2 (5 bases). The DNA end is a closer match to TRBJ2-7, so the J assignment may be wrong. The CDR3 sequence is 12 residues long. Germline CDR1 and CDR2: DFQATT and SNEGSKA (reference sequence). As DNA, the CDR3 is TGCAGTGCTCAGGACGGGGTGGACGAGCAGTACTTC. It codes for CSAQDGVDEQYF.

Sample share makes this clonotype medium-sized. The chain joins TRBV12-3 or TRBV12-4 to TRBJ2-7, with D possibly being TRBD1 (6 bases). The CDR3 runs to 11 residues. V lost 10 bases to trimming and J lost 6 bases, with 13 bases between them. CDR3 protein: CAIQQGFEQYF. The DNA for the CDR3 is TGTGCCATCCAGCAGGGGTTCGAGCAGTACTTC.